A selection of T cell receptor beta chains follows, all from one sample in a study of T cells in Graves' hyperthyroidism and ophthalmopathy. TCRdb re-analysed the multiplex PCR reads in MiXCR, keeping a single row per CDR3 protein. The sample has roughly 720,000 distinct CDR3 sequences; 15% to 20% are singletons. Sequencing was done on a sample of blood. The receptors stem from a man aged 45-65 years with Graves' hyperthyroidism. Each CDR3 is given with its conserved first and last residue. A D gene is named only where the DNA matches it firmly. Some rows have no size entry. The others give once, few or many, or a class for an expanded clone.

J: TRBJ1-4
V: TRBV20-1
D: NA
size: NA
CDR3: CSAATGTLGEKLFF
DNA: TGCAGTGCCGCCACCGGGACCCTAGGGGAAAAACTGTTTTTT

J: TRBJ1-5
V: TRBV11-2
D: NA
size: NA
CDR3: CASSLGVRGLPNQPQHF
DNA: TGTGCCAGCAGCTTAGGCGTTCGGGGACTGCCGAATCAGCCCCAGCATTTT

J: TRBJ2-7
V: TRBV27
D: NA
size: many
CDR3: CASSSPVGSPMEQYF
DNA: TGTGCCAGCAGTTCTCCGGTTGGCTCCCCGATGGAGCAGTACTTC

J: TRBJ2-1
V: TRBV24-1
D: NA
size: many
CDR3: CATSDSIAASSYNEQFF
DNA: TGTGCCACCAGTGATTCCATAGCGGCAAGCTCCTACAATGAGCAGTTCTTC

J: TRBJ1-2
V: TRBV20-1
D: NA
size: many
CDR3: CSARARGGYTF
DNA: TGCAGTGCTCGGGCCCGCGGAGGCTACACCTTC

J: TRBJ1-1
V: TRBV29-1
D: NA
size: many
CDR3: CSHQGARAAFF
DNA: TGCAGCCACCAAGGGGCCAGGGCGGCTTTCTTT

J: TRBJ2-1
V: TRBV20-1
D: NA
size: few
CDR3: CSASSGVRGQFF
DNA: TGCAGTGCCTCTAGTGGCGTGAGGGGGCAGTTCTTC

J: TRBJ2-5
V: TRBV20-1
D: NA
size: NA
CDR3: CSATDYETQYF
DNA: TGCAGTGCTACTGACTATGAGACCCAGTACTTC

J: TRBJ2-1
V: TRBV6-2/TRBV6-3
D: TRBD2
size: NA
CDR3: CASSAGTSSQGEQFF
DNA: TGTGCCAGCAGCGCCGGGACTAGCAGCCAGGGAGAGCAGTTCTTC

J: TRBJ1-2
V: TRBV30
D: NA
size: many
CDR3: CAWTRGDTYGYTF
DNA: TGTGCCTGGACCCGAGGGGACACCTATGGCTACACCTTC

J: TRBJ2-1
V: TRBV12-3/TRBV12-4
D: NA
size: NA
CDR3: CASSQSTGPREQFF
DNA: TGTGCCAGCAGTCAGAGTACAGGGCCCCGCGAGCAGTTCTTC

J: TRBJ2-3
V: TRBV2
D: TRBD2
size: many
CDR3: CASSEAGGSGDTQYF
DNA: TGTGCCAGCAGTGAAGCGGGCGGGAGTGGAGATACGCAGTATTTT

J: TRBJ2-5
V: TRBV7-2
D: NA
size: many
CDR3: CASRDNGGGVTQYF
DNA: TGTGCCAGCAGGGACAACGGTGGGGGAGTGACCCAGTACTTC

J: TRBJ2-5
V: TRBV24-1
D: TRBD1
size: many
CDR3: CATSDSGTAFQETQYF
DNA: TGTGCCACCAGTGACTCCGGGACAGCTTTTCAAGAGACCCAGTACTTC

J: TRBJ1-2
V: TRBV3-1
D: NA
size: few
CDR3: CASSPRKSYGYTF
DNA: TGTGCCAGCAGCCCCCGCAAGTCCTATGGCTACACCTTC

J: TRBJ2-1
V: TRBV28
D: NA
size: NA
CDR3: CASSFLGLLSYNEQFF
DNA: TGTGCCAGCAGTTTCTTGGGACTGCTCTCCTACAATGAGCAGTTCTTC